This TCR beta chain was profiled in a study of T cells in Graves' hyperthyroidism and ophthalmopathy. Trimming left V 0 bases short and J 0 bases short, with 11 bases between. The CDR3 consists of 16 residues. CDR1 and CDR2 from the germline V gene are SGHAT and FQNNGV. This clonotype was seen repeatedly, ten times or more. Its matching antigen is unknown. Uncontrolled infection, other autoimmune disease, pregnancy or lactation disqualified patients from enrolment. Diagnoses used clinical symptoms, serum thyroxine and TRAb, thyroid ultrasound and orbital computed tomography. Points from the study as a whole: In the analysis, a 13 V-J model separated ophthalmopathy from stable hyperthyroidism. Ophthalmopathy got predicted by the model a median 6.5 months before its onset.

Researchers took RNA transcripts and amplified the TCR beta CDR3 regions from them. During a first-round RT-PCR of the TCR CDR3, the HTBI primer set was used. One entry per CDR3 protein results from TCRdb running MiXCR on the multiplex PCR reads. The top ten hold 3.5% to 4.5% of the sample, which has fewer than 750,000 distinct CDR3 sequences, around 15% seen once. This TCR came from a woman in her thirties or forties with Graves' ophthalmopathy. Material: blood. The V gene is TRBV11-2, the J gene TRBJ1-1; no reliable D call. Here the CDR3 reads CASSLDVTDLNTEAFF. In DNA form, the CDR3 reads TGTGCCAGCAGCTTAGATGTAACAGACTTGAACACTGAAGCTTTCTTT.